The clone carrying this T cell receptor (beta chain) was observed at least ten times. Its antigen is unidentified. The entry originates in a study of T cell repertoires in cytomegalovirus infection. The wider study: Matching HLA type, along with CMV infection, was indicated by public TCR beta signatures.

Via MiXCR, TCRdb re-called the reads, giving one row per CDR3 protein. The profile shows about 320,000 distinct CDR3 sequences, approximately 9.5% of them singletons. Study-wide results and limits: The ex vivo response was dominated by HLA-C-restricted CMV-specific TCR beta clonotypes. The study identified carriers of CMV plus the relevant HLA from cumulative public TCR beta family frequency.

The CDR3 covers 14 residues. With V trimmed by 11 bases and J by 4 bases, 10 bases remained unmatched. The V and J genes are TRBV12-3 or TRBV12-4 and TRBJ1-5; 8 positions agree with TRBD1. Source material: PBMCs. This receptor was taken from a human donor in good health (CMV status not recorded). Some clones in this sample may be carry-over from other donors' samples. CDR3 sequence (DNA): TGTGCCTGCCGCTCCGGGACAGGTAATCAGCCCCAGCATTTT. It translates to CACRSGTGNQPQHF.